This TCR beta chain was identified during a study of blood T cell repertoires in COVID-19. Deletions cut 0 bases from V and 0 bases from J, with 2 bases between. The CDR3 is made up of 14 amino acids. The germline CDR1 and CDR2 sequences are MGHRA and YSYEKL. Clones were sequenced by immunoSEQ multiplex PCR, and TCRdb holds only the in-frame ones, with some missing. The top ten clones hold about 2.3% of a sample with approximately 250,000 clones, around 84% of them seen once. The receptor was derived from a man aged 40-49 years who had recovered from COVID-19. The V gene is TRBV4-1, the J gene TRBJ2-2; D is unresolved. Sequenced material: peripheral blood. The CDR3: CASSQDANTGELFF. Written as DNA, the CDR3 is TGCGCCAGCAGCCAAGACGCGAACACCGGGGAGCTGTTTTTT.